The rows below give T cell receptor beta chains drawn from one sample of a study of T cells after yellow fever vaccination. MiXCR, run by TCRdb on the 5' RACE reads, gives a single entry per CDR3 protein. The data show around 120,000 distinct CDR3 sequences, nearly 15% seen once. Sequencing was performed on CD8+ T cells sorted from PBMCs, taken 5 days after the yellow fever booster vaccination. These receptors came from a man between 18 and 29 years old who received the YFV17D yellow fever vaccine. The CDR3 runs from the conserved cysteine through the conserved F or W. D genes are given only for firm matches. Clone size, where shown, is once, few, many, or a class for clones that have expanded.

cdr3_length,clone_size,j_call,d_call,v_call,cdr3_nt,cdr3_aa
15,few,TRBJ1-1,.,TRBV4-1,TGCGCCAGCAGCCAAGCAAGGGGGATATCCACTGAAGCTTTCTTT,CASSQARGISTEAFF
15,few,TRBJ2-7,TRBD2,TRBV11-3,TGTGCCAGCAGCTTAGACGGCTCTAGCGGCTACGAGCAGTACTTC,CASSLDGSSGYEQYF
14,few,TRBJ1-1,.,TRBV4-1,TGCGCCAGCAGCCACCCGGGTGGGGACACTGAAGCTTTCTTT,CASSHPGGDTEAFF
14,many,TRBJ2-3,TRBD2,TRBV6-5,TGTGCCAGCAGTTATGGGGGGGAGAGGGATACGCAGTATTTT,CASSYGGERDTQYF
15,few,TRBJ1-3,TRBD1,TRBV7-9,TGTGCCAGCAGCTCCCCGACAGGGGATGGAAACACCATATATTTT,CASSSPTGDGNTIYF
16,.,TRBJ2-1,TRBD2,TRBV6-2/TRBV6-3,TGTGCCAGCAGTTACGACGGGACTAGCCCATTCAATGAGCAGTTCTTC,CASSYDGTSPFNEQFF
16,.,TRBJ2-3,.,TRBV29-1,TGCAGCGTTCACAGTGGAGTGGGGTGGGGGACAGATACGCAGTATTTT,CSVHSGVGWGTDTQYF
17,few,TRBJ2-5,.,TRBV6-1,TGTGCCAGCAGTGAAGAGGAAAGACGGCCGATACAAGAGACCCAGTACTTC,CASSEEERRPIQETQYF
13,.,TRBJ1-1,.,TRBV28,TGTGCCAGCCATCAGGCGACGAACACTGAAGCTTTCTTT,CASHQATNTEAFF
13,.,TRBJ1-1,.,TRBV5-1,TGCGCCAGCAGAACCACTAAGTCCCCTGAAGCTTTCTTT,CASRTTKSPEAFF
11,many,TRBJ1-2,.,TRBV4-1,TGCGCCAGCCGGACAGCCGCGGGCTACACCTTC,CASRTAAGYTF
15,many,TRBJ1-1,TRBD1,TRBV5-1,TGCGCCAGCAGCTTGGGGACAGGCCAGAACACTGAAGCTTTCTTT,CASSLGTGQNTEAFF